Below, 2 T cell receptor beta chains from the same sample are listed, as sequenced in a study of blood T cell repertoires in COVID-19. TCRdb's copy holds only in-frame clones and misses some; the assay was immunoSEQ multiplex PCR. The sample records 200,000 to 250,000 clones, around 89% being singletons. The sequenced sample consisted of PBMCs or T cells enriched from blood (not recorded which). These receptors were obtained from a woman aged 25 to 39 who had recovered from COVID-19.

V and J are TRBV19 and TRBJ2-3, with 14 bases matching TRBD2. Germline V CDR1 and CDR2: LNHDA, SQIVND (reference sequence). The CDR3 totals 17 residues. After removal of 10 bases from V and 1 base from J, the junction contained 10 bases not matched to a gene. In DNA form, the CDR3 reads TGTGCCACCAAGAGGACTAGCGGGGGGACAGGCACAGATACGCAGTATTTT. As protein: CATKRTSGGTGTDTQYF. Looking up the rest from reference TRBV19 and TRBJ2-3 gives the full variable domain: DGGITQSPKYLFRKEGQNVTLSCEQNLNHDAMYWYRQDPGQGLRLIYYSQIVNDFQKGDIAEGYSVSREKKESFPLTVTSAQKNPTAFYLCATKRTSGGTGTDTQYFGPGTRLTVL.

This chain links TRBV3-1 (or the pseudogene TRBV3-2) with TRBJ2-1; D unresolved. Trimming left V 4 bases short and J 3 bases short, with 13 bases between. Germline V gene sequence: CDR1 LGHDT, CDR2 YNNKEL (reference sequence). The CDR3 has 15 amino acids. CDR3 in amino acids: CASSPRRRDYNEQFF. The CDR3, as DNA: TGTGCCAGCAGCCCACGACGGAGAGACTACAATGAGCAGTTCTTC.